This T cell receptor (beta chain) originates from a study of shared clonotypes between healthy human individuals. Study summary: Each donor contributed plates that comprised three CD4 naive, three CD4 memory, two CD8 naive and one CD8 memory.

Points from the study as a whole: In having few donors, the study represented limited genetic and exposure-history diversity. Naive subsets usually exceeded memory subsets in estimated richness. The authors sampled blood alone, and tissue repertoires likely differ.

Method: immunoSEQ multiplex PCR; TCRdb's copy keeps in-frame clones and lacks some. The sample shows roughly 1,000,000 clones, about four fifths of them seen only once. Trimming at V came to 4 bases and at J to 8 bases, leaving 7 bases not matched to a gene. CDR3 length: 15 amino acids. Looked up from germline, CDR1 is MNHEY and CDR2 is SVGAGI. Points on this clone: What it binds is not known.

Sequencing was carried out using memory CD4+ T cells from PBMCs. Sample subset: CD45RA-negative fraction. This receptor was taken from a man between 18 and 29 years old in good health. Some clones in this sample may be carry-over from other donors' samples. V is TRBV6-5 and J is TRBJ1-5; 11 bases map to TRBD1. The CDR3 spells CASSSGQGAGKPQHF. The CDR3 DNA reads TGTGCCAGCAGTTCCGGACAGGGGGCGGGTAAGCCCCAGCATTTT.